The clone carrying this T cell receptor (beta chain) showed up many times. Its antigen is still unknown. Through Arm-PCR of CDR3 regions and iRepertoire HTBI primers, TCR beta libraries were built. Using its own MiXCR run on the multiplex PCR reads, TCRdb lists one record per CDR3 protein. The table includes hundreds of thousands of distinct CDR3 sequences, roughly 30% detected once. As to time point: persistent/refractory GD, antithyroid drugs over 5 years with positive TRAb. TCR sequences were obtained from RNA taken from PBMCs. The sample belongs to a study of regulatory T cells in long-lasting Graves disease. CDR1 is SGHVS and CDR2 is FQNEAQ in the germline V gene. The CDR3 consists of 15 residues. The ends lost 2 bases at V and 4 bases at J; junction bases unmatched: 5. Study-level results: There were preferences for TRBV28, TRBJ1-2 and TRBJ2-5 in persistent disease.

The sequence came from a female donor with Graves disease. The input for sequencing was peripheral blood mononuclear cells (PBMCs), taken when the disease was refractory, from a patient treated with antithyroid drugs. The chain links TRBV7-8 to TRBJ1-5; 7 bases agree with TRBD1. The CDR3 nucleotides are TGTGCCAGCAGCTTAATGGGACAGTCAAATCAGCCCCAGCATTTT. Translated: CASSLMGQSNQPQHF.